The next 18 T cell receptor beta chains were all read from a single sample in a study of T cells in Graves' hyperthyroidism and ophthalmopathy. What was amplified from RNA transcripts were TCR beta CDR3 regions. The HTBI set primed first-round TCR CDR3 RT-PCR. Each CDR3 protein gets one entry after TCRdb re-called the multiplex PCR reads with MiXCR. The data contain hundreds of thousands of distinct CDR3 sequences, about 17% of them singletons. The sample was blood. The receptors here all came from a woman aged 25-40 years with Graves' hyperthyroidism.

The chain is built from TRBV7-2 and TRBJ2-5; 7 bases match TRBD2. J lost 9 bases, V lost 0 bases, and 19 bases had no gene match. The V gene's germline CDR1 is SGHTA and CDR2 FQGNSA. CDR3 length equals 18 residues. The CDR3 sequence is CASSLAERDIRVLEAQYF. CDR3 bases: TGTGCCAGCAGCTTAGCGGAGCGGGATATACGGGTACTGGAGGCCCAGTACTTC. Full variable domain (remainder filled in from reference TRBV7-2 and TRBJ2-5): GAGVSQSPSNKVTEKGKDVELRCDPISGHTALYWYRQSLGQGLEFLIYFQGNSAPDKSGLPSDRFSAERTGGSVSTLTIQRTQQEDSAVYLCASSLAERDIRVLEAQYFGPGTRLLVL.

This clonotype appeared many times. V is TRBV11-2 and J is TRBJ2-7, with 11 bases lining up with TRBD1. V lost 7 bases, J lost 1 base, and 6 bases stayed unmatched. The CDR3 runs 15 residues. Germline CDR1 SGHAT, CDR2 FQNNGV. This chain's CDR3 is CASTGGTGGSYEQYF. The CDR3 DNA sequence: TGTGCCAGCACCGGAGGGACAGGGGGATCCTACGAGCAGTACTTC.

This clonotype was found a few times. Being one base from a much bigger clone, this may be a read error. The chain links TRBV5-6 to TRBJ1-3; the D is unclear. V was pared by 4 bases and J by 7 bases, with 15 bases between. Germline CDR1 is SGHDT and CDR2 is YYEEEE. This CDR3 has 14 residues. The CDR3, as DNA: TGTGCCAGCAGCCAATGGGTTTATCCGAACACCATATATTTT. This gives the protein CASSQWVYPNTIYF.

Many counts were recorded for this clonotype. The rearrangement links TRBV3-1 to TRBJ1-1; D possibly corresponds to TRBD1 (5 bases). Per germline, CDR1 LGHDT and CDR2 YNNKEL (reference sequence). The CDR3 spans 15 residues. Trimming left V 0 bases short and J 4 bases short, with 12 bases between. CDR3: CASSQDRRRGTEAFF. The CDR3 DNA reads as TGTGCCAGCAGCCAAGATCGGAGGAGGGGCACTGAAGCTTTCTTT. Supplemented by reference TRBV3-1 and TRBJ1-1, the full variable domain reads DTAVSQTPKYLVTQMGNDKSIKCEQNLGHDTMYWYKQDSKKFLKIMFSYNNKELIINETVPNRFSPKSPDKAHLNLHINSLELGDSAVYFCASSQDRRRGTEAFFGQGTRLTVV.

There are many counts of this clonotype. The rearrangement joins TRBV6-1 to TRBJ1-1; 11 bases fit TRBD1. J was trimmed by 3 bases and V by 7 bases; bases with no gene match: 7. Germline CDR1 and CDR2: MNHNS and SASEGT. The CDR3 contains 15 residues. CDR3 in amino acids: CASKGQGAGDTEAFF. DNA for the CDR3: TGTGCCAGCAAAGGACAGGGGGCTGGGGACACTGAAGCTTTCTTT.

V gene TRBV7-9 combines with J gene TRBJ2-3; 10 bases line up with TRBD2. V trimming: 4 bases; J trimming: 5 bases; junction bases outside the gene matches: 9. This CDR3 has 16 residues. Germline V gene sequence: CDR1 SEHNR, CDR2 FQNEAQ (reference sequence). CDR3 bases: TGTGCCAGCAGCTCGGGAGCGGGAGGGTTTGGAGATACGCAGTATTTT. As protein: CASSSGAGGFGDTQYF.

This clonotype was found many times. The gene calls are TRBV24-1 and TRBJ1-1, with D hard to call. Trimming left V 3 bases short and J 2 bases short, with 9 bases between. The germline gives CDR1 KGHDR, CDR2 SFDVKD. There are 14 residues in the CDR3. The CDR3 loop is CATSDTRTNTEAFF. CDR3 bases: TGTGCCACCAGTGATACCCGGACCAACACTGAAGCTTTCTTT.

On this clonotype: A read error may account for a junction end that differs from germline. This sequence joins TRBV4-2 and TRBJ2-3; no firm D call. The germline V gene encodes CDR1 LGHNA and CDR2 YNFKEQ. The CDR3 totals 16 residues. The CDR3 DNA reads TGTGCCAGCATCCAAGATCTGCTAGTTGGCACAGATACGCAGTATTTT. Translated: CASIQDLLVGTDTQYF.

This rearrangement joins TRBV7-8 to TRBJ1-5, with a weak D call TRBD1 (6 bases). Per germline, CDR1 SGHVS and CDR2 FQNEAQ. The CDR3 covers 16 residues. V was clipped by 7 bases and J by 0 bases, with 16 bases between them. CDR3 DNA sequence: TGTGCCAGCAAGTTATCAGGGGCTAATAGCAATCAGCCCCAGCATTTT. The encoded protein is CASKLSGANSNQPQHF.

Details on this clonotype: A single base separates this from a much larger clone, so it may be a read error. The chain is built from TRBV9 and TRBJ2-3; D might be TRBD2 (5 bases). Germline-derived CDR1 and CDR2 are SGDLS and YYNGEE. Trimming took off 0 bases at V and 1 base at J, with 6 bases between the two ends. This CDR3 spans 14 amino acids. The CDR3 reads CASSVVGGTDTQYF. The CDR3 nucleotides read TGTGCCAGCAGCGTAGTCGGGGGCACAGATACGCAGTATTTT.

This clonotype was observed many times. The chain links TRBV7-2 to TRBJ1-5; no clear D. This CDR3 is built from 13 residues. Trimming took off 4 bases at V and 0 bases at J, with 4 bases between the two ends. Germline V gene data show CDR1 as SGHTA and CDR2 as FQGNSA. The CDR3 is CASSYNSNQPQHF. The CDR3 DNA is TGTGCCAGCAGCTATAATAGCAATCAGCCCCAGCATTTT.

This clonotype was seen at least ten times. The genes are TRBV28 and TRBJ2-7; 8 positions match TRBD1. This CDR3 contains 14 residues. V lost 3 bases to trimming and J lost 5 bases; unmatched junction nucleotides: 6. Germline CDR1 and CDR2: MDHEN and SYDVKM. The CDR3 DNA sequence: TGTGCCAGCAGTTTCGGGACAGGTAACAACGAGCAGTACTTC. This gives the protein CASSFGTGNNEQYF.

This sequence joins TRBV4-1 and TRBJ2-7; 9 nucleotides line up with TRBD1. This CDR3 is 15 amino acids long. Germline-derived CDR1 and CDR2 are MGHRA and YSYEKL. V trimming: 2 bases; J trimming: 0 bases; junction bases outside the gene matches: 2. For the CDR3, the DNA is TGCGCCAGCAGCCAACGGGACAGGGACTCCTACGAGCAGTACTTC. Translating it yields CASSQRDRDSYEQYF.

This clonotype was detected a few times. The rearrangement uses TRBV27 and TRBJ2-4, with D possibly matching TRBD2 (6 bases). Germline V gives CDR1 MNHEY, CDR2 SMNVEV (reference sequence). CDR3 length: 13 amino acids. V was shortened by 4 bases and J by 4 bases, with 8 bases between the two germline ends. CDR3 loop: CASSWGRKNIQYF. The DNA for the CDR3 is TGTGCCAGCAGTTGGGGGAGGAAAAACATTCAGTACTTC.

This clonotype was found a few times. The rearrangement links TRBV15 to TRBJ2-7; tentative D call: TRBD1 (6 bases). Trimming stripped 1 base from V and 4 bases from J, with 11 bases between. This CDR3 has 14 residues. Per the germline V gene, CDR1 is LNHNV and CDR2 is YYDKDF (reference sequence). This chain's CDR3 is CATSRAGQSYEQYF. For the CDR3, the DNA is TGTGCCACCAGCAGAGCGGGACAAAGTTACGAGCAGTACTTC.

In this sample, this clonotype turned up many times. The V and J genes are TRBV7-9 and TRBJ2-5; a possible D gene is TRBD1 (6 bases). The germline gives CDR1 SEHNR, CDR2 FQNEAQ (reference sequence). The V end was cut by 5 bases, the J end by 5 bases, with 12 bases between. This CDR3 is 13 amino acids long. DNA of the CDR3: TGTGCCAGCAGCCGGTCAGGGGAGGAGACCCAGTACTTC. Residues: CASSRSGEETQYF.

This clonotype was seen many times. The CDR3 DNA sequence: TGTGCCAGCAGTTCCCCCCTAGCCACCTCCTACAATGAGCAGTTCTTC. As protein: CASSSPLATSYNEQFF. The chain recombines TRBV6-1 with TRBJ2-1; D is possibly TRBD2 (5 bases). The CDR3 totals 16 residues. V gave up 5 bases and J gave up 0 bases, with 14 bases separating them. Germline CDR1 reads MNHNS; CDR2 reads SASEGT.

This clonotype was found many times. As DNA, the CDR3 is TGTGCCAGCAGCGTAGGACAGGGTGGAACCGGGGAGCTGTTTTTT. This encodes CASSVGQGGTGELFF. The rearrangement uses TRBV9 and TRBJ2-2; 7 nucleotides agree with TRBD1. CDR3 size: 15 residues. With V trimmed by 0 bases and J by 5 bases, 4 bases remained unmatched. CDR1 and CDR2 from the germline V gene are SGDLS and YYNGEE.